The 13 T cell receptor beta chains presented below share a single source sample, sequenced in a study of control samples from healthy donors and cancer patients. Sequencing used immunoSEQ multiplex PCR; TCRdb keeps in-frame clones, though not all of them. Of about 85,000 clones in the sample, approximately 88% were seen once. The sample comprised blood. Receptors originate from a woman aged 60-75 years in good health.

The chain has TRBV5-1 and TRBJ1-2, with 7 positions matching TRBD1. The V and J ends lost 4 bases and 8 bases, in that order; junction bases with no gene match: 5. The CDR3 covers 12 residues. Germline CDR1 and CDR2: SGHRS and YFSETQ. As DNA, the CDR3 is TGCGCCAGCAGCGCGGGACAGATCGGCTACACCTTC. Its protein is CASSAGQIGYTF. Full variable domain (outside the CDR3, taken from reference TRBV5-1 and TRBJ1-2): KAGVTQTPRYLIKTRGQQVTLSCSPISGHRSVSWYQQTPGQGLQFLFEYFSETQRNKGNFPGRFSGRQFSNSRSEMNVSTLELGDSALYLCASSAGQIGYTFGSGTRLTVV.

The rearrangement joins TRBV7-6 to TRBJ2-3, with D possibly being TRBD2 (6 bases). Germline CDR1 reads SGHVS; CDR2 reads FNYEAQ. V shed 5 bases and J shed 3 bases, with 18 bases lying between them. This CDR3 region has 16 residues. CDR3 protein: CASSPPAGSMTDTQYF. CDR3 nucleotide sequence: TGTGCCAGCAGCCCCCCGGCGGGGAGTATGACAGATACGCAGTATTTT.

This clone was seen a single time. The chain couples TRBV18 to TRBJ2-7; weak D call: TRBD2 (5 bases). Per germline, CDR1 KGHSH and CDR2 LQKENI. V was pared by 4 bases and J by 3 bases, with 10 bases between. This CDR3 has 13 residues. DNA of the CDR3: TGTGCCAGCTCACTCGGCGGGTTCTACGAGCAGTACTTC. This gives the protein CASSLGGFYEQYF.

The chain is built from TRBV7-6 and TRBJ2-7; tentative D call: TRBD2 (6 bases). Germline CDR1 reads SGHVS; CDR2 reads FNYEAQ. The ends were cut back, 1 base at V and 5 bases at J, with 18 bases in the middle. The CDR3 is 16 residues long. The CDR3 loop is CASSLGGRGNSHEQYF. The DNA for the CDR3 is TGTGCCAGCAGCTTAGGGGGACGGGGGAACAGCCACGAGCAGTACTTC.

The gene calls are TRBV28 and TRBJ1-3; D is undetermined. The CDR3 loop spans 13 amino acids. V was shortened by 4 bases and J by 4 bases, with 8 bases between the two germline ends. CDR1 is MDHEN and CDR2 is SYDVKM in the germline V gene. DNA of the CDR3: TGTGCCAGCAGTTCTACGACCGGAAACACCATATATTTT. It encodes CASSSTTGNTIYF.

The CDR3 DNA reads as TGTGCCAGCAGCGCCGGACCGGGACAGGGGGACGAGCAGTACTTC. Residues: CASSAGPGQGDEQYF. This sequence joins TRBV9 and TRBJ2-7; TRBD1 matches 11 bases. The CDR3 contains 15 residues. The V segment lost 3 bases and the J segment 5 bases; nucleotides outside the gene matches: 7. Germline CDR1 and CDR2: SGDLS and YYNGEE.

The chain recombines TRBV5-1 with TRBJ2-6; D remains unclear. From germline, CDR1 is SGHRS and CDR2 YFSETQ. V shed 0 bases and J shed 0 bases, with 7 bases lying between them. CDR3 length: 16 amino acids. The CDR3, as DNA: TGCGCCAGCAGCTTGGCCACGTCCTCTGGGGCCAACGTCCTGACTTTC. Translating gives CASSLATSSGANVLTF.

The CDR3 sequence is CATSSGQANTDTQYF. DNA for the CDR3: TGTGCCACCAGTTCGGGACAGGCAAACACAGATACGCAGTATTTT. The J gene is TRBJ2-3, the V gene TRBV24-1, with 8 nucleotides matching TRBD1. This CDR3 is 15 amino acids long. After removal of 6 bases from V and 2 bases from J, the junction contained 6 bases not matched to a gene. CDR1 and CDR2 from the germline V gene are KGHDR and SFDVKD.

V usage is TRBV6-5 and J usage is TRBJ2-7; tentatively, D is TRBD1 or TRBD2 (5 bases each). The CDR3 is made up of 14 amino acids. Trimming stripped 5 bases from V and 0 bases from J, with 11 bases between. The germline CDR1 and CDR2 sequences are MNHEY and SVGAGI. The chain's CDR3 is CASSRDGTSYEQYF. DNA of the CDR3: TGTGCCAGCAGTCGGGACGGCACCTCCTACGAGCAGTACTTC.

The chain uses TRBV19 and TRBJ1-2; possible D gene TRBD1, 5 bases. Germline lookup yields CDR1 LNHDA and CDR2 SQIVND (reference sequence). The CDR3 totals 14 residues. V was trimmed by 7 bases and J by 4 bases, leaving 16 bases between them. The CDR3 region has the DNA TGTGCCAGTACGGTGGAGGGACTTGGCTATGGCTACACCTTC. This translates into CASTVEGLGYGYTF.

V gene TRBV9 combines with J gene TRBJ2-5, with D maybe TRBD2 (5 bases). The CDR3 consists of 15 residues. Germline V gives CDR1 SGDLS, CDR2 YYNGEE. V was shortened by 0 bases and J by 5 bases, with 14 bases between the two germline ends. CDR3 residues: CASSVEETSEETQYF. The CDR3 DNA reads TGTGCCAGCAGCGTAGAGGAAACTAGTGAGGAGACCCAGTACTTC.

The chain links TRBV11-3 to TRBJ2-7; TRBD2 matches at 10 bases. After removal of 3 bases from V and 3 bases from J, the junction contained 5 bases not matched to a gene. The CDR3 runs 15 residues. The germline CDR1 and CDR2 sequences are SGHNT and YENEEA. The CDR3 loop is CASSLGGTSVYEQYF. DNA of the CDR3: TGTGCCAGCAGCTTGGGGGGGACTAGCGTCTACGAGCAGTACTTC.

The rearrangement uses TRBV7-7 and TRBJ2-1, with 7 bases fitting TRBD2. The germline gives CDR1 SSHAT, CDR2 FNYEAQ (reference sequence). This CDR3 spans 15 amino acids. V lost 3 bases to trimming and J lost 7 bases; unmatched junction nucleotides: 9. CDR3: CASSFRGSPGNEQFF. Written as DNA, the CDR3 is TGTGCCAGCAGCTTCCGCGGGAGCCCCGGGAATGAGCAGTTCTTC.